This T cell receptor beta chain was sequenced in a study of cytomegalovirus exposure and HLA in healthy donors. Points from the study as a whole: The majority of CMV-associated TCR beta chains were reported as apparently HLA-restricted in a later analysis.

A word on this clone: The antigen is unknown.

Primers included in the PCR were 60 Vbeta and 13 Jbeta primers. The table came from immunoSEQ multiplex PCR; TCRdb's copy has only in-frame clones and leaves some out. The sample includes some 150,000 clones, approximately 81% of them seen just once. Losses at the gene ends were 4 bases for V and 3 bases for J; bases not matched to a gene: 6. The CDR3 is made up of 14 amino acids. Per the germline V gene, CDR1 is SGDLS and CDR2 is YYNGEE. The sample comprised PBMCs. The receptor was isolated from a woman aged 18-29 years in good health and CMV-seronegative. This rearrangement joins TRBV9 to TRBJ2-7, with TRBD1 identical over 8 bases. The CDR3 loop reads CASSPGQGNYEQYF. The CDR3 bases are TGTGCCAGCAGCCCTGGACAGGGTAACTACGAGCAGTACTTC.